This entry lists 21 T cell receptor beta chains sequenced from one sample in a study of technical replicates of blood from a few donors. Repertoires were generated with immunoSEQ multiplex PCR, while TCRdb's copy carries only in-frame clones and drops some. The sample has under 85,000 clones, around 85% seen once. Sequenced material: PBMCs. These receptors all stem from a human donor in good health. Some clones in this sample may be carry-over from other donors' samples.

The rearrangement links TRBV6-5 to TRBJ2-7; the match to TRBD1 covers 10 bases. Germline loops: CDR1 MNHEY, CDR2 SVGAGI. The length of the CDR3 is 16 residues. Trimming cost V 1 base and J 5 bases; bases outside gene matches: 8. The CDR3 reads CASSYFRGQGNHEQYF. The CDR3 DNA reads TGTGCCAGCAGTTACTTTAGGGGACAGGGGAACCACGAGCAGTACTTC.

V gene TRBV7-9 combines with J gene TRBJ2-7; D may be TRBD1 (5 bases). Germline loops: CDR1 SEHNR, CDR2 FQNEAQ (reference sequence). Trimming cost V 5 bases and J 3 bases, with 8 bases left between them. The CDR3 consists of 12 residues. The CDR3 coding sequence is TGTGCCAGCAGCCCAGGGATCTACGAGCAGTACTTC. This gives the protein CASSPGIYEQYF.

The chain combines TRBV7-2 with TRBJ1-4; D possibly corresponds to TRBD1 (6 bases). Germline CDR1 and CDR2: SGHTA and FQGNSA. The CDR3 loop spans 15 amino acids. Deletions cut 2 bases from V and 3 bases from J, with 10 bases between. This chain's CDR3 is CASSLRGSANEKLFF. As DNA, the CDR3 is TGTGCCAGCAGCTTAAGGGGGTCGGCTAATGAAAAACTGTTTTTT.

The V gene is TRBV5-4, the J gene TRBJ2-2, with 11 bases matching TRBD2. V lost 4 bases and J lost 7; bases outside the gene matches: 9. The CDR3 consists of 16 residues. The germline CDR1 and CDR2 sequences are SGHNT and YYREEE (reference sequence). The CDR3 coding sequence is TGTGCCAGCAGCCCCGTAGCGGGGGGGCAAAACGGGGAGCTGTTTTTT. Its protein is CASSPVAGGQNGELFF.

This chain connects TRBV5-4 to TRBJ2-5, with 10 bases identical to TRBD1. V was pared by 3 bases and J by 4 bases, with 6 bases of the junction left unmatched. CDR1 and CDR2 from the germline V gene are SGHNT and YYREEE (reference sequence). The CDR3 has 15 amino acids. The CDR3 nucleotides read TGTGCCAGCAGCTCGGGACAGGGGAGGGTAGAGACCCAGTACTTC. It encodes CASSSGQGRVETQYF.

There are a few counts of this clone. The chain has TRBV30 and TRBJ2-2, with D maybe TRBD1 (6 bases). This CDR3 comprises 15 residues. Germline CDR1 is GTSNPN and CDR2 is SVGIG (reference sequence). Trimming took off 3 bases at V and 2 bases at J, with 13 bases between the two ends. CDR3 region: CAWSALGANTGELFF. CDR3 nucleotides: TGTGCCTGGAGCGCGCTGGGGGCAAACACCGGGGAGCTGTTTTTT.

This sequence joins TRBV4-3 and TRBJ2-3, with D perhaps matching TRBD1 (6 bases). This CDR3 spans 15 amino acids. Trimming pared 1 base from V and 1 base from J, leaving 9 bases between. Germline CDR1 reads LGHNA; CDR2 reads YSLEER. The CDR3 is CASSQAQGRTDTQYF. CDR3 nucleotide sequence: TGCGCCAGCAGCCAAGCCCAGGGGCGCACAGATACGCAGTATTTT.

The V gene is TRBV7-8, the J gene TRBJ1-2, with D uncertain. The CDR3 consists of 15 residues. Deletions cut 5 bases from V and 4 bases from J, with 17 bases between. CDR1 is SGHVS, CDR2 FQNEAQ, per germline. CDR3 nucleotides: TGTGCCAGCAGCCCGGGTTCCCCGGCGGGCTATGGCTACACCTTC. Translation gives CASSPGSPAGYGYTF.

This chain uses TRBV7-9 with TRBJ2-5, with 8 bases matching TRBD1. This CDR3 has 14 amino acids. Germline V gives CDR1 SEHNR, CDR2 FQNEAQ (reference sequence). V lost 4 bases, J lost 9 bases, and 10 bases stayed unmatched. DNA for the CDR3: TGTGCCAGCAGCTACGGACAGGGCACGGAGGCCCAGTACTTC. Protein sequence: CASSYGQGTEAQYF.

V usage is TRBV6-5 and J usage is TRBJ2-7, with D tentatively TRBD1 (6 bases). V dropped 5 bases and J dropped 1 base, with 9 bases sitting between them. CDR1 is MNHEY, CDR2 SVGAGI, per germline. The CDR3 spans 13 residues. The DNA for the CDR3 is TGTGCCAGCAGTCGACAGGAATCCTACGAGCAGTACTTC. Translating gives CASSRQESYEQYF.

The chain joins TRBV7-9 to TRBJ2-1; the D gene is possibly TRBD2 (6 bases). Trimming left V 5 bases short and J 10 bases short, with 18 bases between. CDR1 SEHNR and CDR2 FQNEAQ come from the germline V gene (reference sequence). The CDR3 has 14 amino acids. The CDR3 nucleotides read TGTGCCAGCAGCCCGGTGACGGGAGCATTGGAGCAGTTCTTC. Its protein is CASSPVTGALEQFF. The full variable domain, in which reference TRBV7-9 and TRBJ2-1 provide the parts outside the CDR3, is DTGVSQNPRHKITKRGQNVTFRCDPISEHNRLYWYRQTLGQGPEFLTYFQNEAQLEKSRLLSDRFSAERPKGSFSTLEIQRTEQGDSAMYLCASSPVTGALEQFFGPGTRLTVL.

The chain combines TRBV10-3 with TRBJ2-1; TRBD2 agrees at 11 bases. CDR1 and CDR2 from the germline V gene are ENHRY and SYGVKD. V shed 6 bases and J 2 bases; nucleotides not matched to a gene: 6. CDR3 size: 16 residues. The CDR3, as DNA: TGTGCCATCAGGGGGACTAGCGGAAACCCCTACAATGAGCAGTTCTTC. Protein: CAIRGTSGNPYNEQFF.

This chain connects TRBV19 to TRBJ1-3; the D gene is possibly TRBD1 (5 bases). The CDR3 is made up of 15 amino acids. V gave up 4 bases and J gave up 0 bases, with 10 bases separating them. Germline V gene data show CDR1 as LNHDA and CDR2 as SQIVND (reference sequence). The CDR3 coding sequence is TGTGCCAGTAGTAAGAGGACACTCTCTGGAAACACCATATATTTT. Translated, it gives CASSKRTLSGNTIYF.

V gene TRBV25-1 combines with J gene TRBJ2-7; maybe TRBD2 (6 bases). CDR1 and CDR2 from the germline V gene are MGHDK and SYGVNS. The length of the CDR3 is 14 residues. The ends were cut back, 3 bases at V and 3 bases at J, with 12 bases in the middle. Here the CDR3 reads CASSDGADYYEQYF. CDR3 DNA: TGTGCCAGCAGTGATGGTGCGGACTACTACGAGCAGTACTTC.

This clone came up once. This rearrangement joins TRBV18 to TRBJ2-3; TRBD2 agrees at 7 bases. V was pared by 5 bases and J by 5 bases, with 4 bases of the junction left unmatched. CDR1 and CDR2 (germline): KGHSH, LQKENI. There are 13 residues in the CDR3. The CDR3 region has the DNA TGTGCCAGCTCAGGACTAGAACGAGATACGCAGTATTTT. Protein product: CASSGLERDTQYF.

CDR3 sequence reads: CASSPDIGGTEAFF. CDR3 nucleotide sequence: TGTGCCAGCAGCCCGGACATCGGAGGGACTGAAGCTTTCTTT. This chain connects TRBV11-2 to TRBJ1-1; tentative D call: TRBD1 (5 bases). From germline, CDR1 is SGHAT and CDR2 FQNNGV. CDR3 length equals 14 residues. Trimming pared 5 bases from V and 5 bases from J, leaving 15 bases between.

The chain joins TRBV7-2 to TRBJ2-3; 7 bases are shared with TRBD2. This CDR3 region has 14 residues. Germline lookup yields CDR1 SGHTA and CDR2 FQGNSA. V lost 5 bases and J lost 3; bases outside the gene matches: 5. In DNA form, the CDR3 reads TGTGCCAGCAGCCCCGGGCGGGGGACAGATACGCAGTATTTT. Protein product: CASSPGRGTDTQYF. The entire variable domain, with the rest obtained from reference TRBV7-2 and TRBJ2-3, is as follows: GAGVSQSPSNKVTEKGKDVELRCDPISGHTALYWYRQSLGQGLEFLIYFQGNSAPDKSGLPSDRFSAERTGGSVSTLTIQRTQQEDSAVYLCASSPGRGTDTQYFGPGTRLTVL.

Turning to this clone: Compared with germline, one end of the junction differs, possibly owing to a read error. V and J are TRBV6-1 and TRBJ1-6, with D perhaps matching TRBD1 (5 bases). In germline, CDR1 is MNHNS, CDR2 SASEGT. The CDR3 loop spans 14 amino acids. CDR3 sequence reads: CASSEVQGTSTLHF. In DNA form, the CDR3 reads TGTGCCAGCAGTGAAGTCCAGGGAACTTCAACCCTCCACTTT.

This clone has a single count. This rearrangement joins TRBV27 to TRBJ1-4; D might be TRBD1 (6 bases). Germline CDR1 is MNHEY and CDR2 is SMNVEV (reference sequence). The CDR3 runs to 13 residues. Between the trimmed V and J ends, which lost 6 bases and 8 bases, there was a span of 13 bases. The CDR3 sequence is CASRRTATEKLFF. The CDR3 DNA is TGTGCCAGCAGGCGGACAGCGACCGAAAAACTGTTTTTT.

J is TRBJ2-7 and V is TRBV5-1; D gene unclear. Trimming removed 4 bases at V and 1 base at J, with 12 bases between. CDR3 length: 14 amino acids. The germline V gene has CDR1 SGHRS and CDR2 YFSETQ. CDR3: CASSLAPRSYEQYF. The CDR3 bases are TGCGCCAGCAGCCTGGCCCCACGGTCCTACGAGCAGTACTTC.

The genes are TRBV27 and TRBJ2-5; TRBD2 matches at 13 bases. From germline, CDR1 is MNHEY and CDR2 SMNVEV (reference sequence). Unmatched junction bases numbered 4, after V lost 6 bases and J lost 0 bases. CDR3 length: 16 residues. In nucleotides, the CDR3 is TGTGCCAGCAGGCGGACTAGCGGGGGTCACCAAGAGACCCAGTACTTC. It translates to CASRRTSGGHQETQYF.